This TCR beta chain was identified during a study of CD8 T cells in ankylosing spondylitis. TCR beta libraries were made by quantitative 5'-RACE with molecular barcodes. TCRdb re-called the 5' RACE reads through MiXCR, storing one row per CDR3 protein. The repertoire includes 200,000 to 300,000 distinct CDR3 sequences, 20% to 30% of them detected once, and 0.5% to 0.75% sits in the top ten. The CDR3 runs to 14 residues. The V and J ends lost 5 bases and 7 bases respectively, with 17 bases between them. The V and J genes are TRBV12-3 or TRBV12-4 and TRBJ1-2; D is ambiguous. The receptor's source is a male donor with ankylosing spondylitis or in good health (not recorded which). Material for sequencing was blood, either unsorted or a sorted T cell fraction (not recorded which). The CDR3 spells CASSPGRQGGGYTF. CDR3 nucleotides: TGTGCCAGCAGTCCAGGACGCCAAGGCGGTGGCTACACCTTC.